The present TCR beta chain was sequenced within a study of T cells in Graves' hyperthyroidism and ophthalmopathy. Thyroid ultrasound, orbital computed tomography, clinical symptoms, and serum thyroxine and TRAb underpinned diagnoses. Template material for amplifying TCR beta CDR3 regions consisted of RNA transcripts. A set of HTBI primers served as the primers for a first-round RT-PCR of the TCR CDR3. TCRdb re-analysed the multiplex PCR reads in MiXCR, keeping a single row per CDR3 protein. The table shows approximately 400,000 distinct CDR3 sequences, with 14% occurring only once. The J segment lost 5 bases and the V segment lost 7 bases, leaving 2 bases of the junction unmatched. CDR1 is SGDLS and CDR2 is YYNGEE in the germline V gene. CDR3 length: 13 amino acids. This clonotype appeared many times.

Material for sequencing was blood. This chain links TRBV9 with TRBJ2-3; 12 bases are a match to TRBD2. This clonotype originated in a woman aged 55 to 70 with Graves' hyperthyroidism. The DNA for the CDR3 is TGTGCCAGCTCTAGCGGGAGGGTAGATACGCAGTATTTT. Its translation is CASSSGRVDTQYF.